The 26 T cell receptor beta chains below come from one sample, sequenced in a study of cytomegalovirus exposure and HLA in healthy donors. This PCR relied on a set of 60 Vbeta primers and 13 Jbeta primers. Here immunoSEQ multiplex PCR was the method, and the copy in TCRdb shows in-frame clones only, minus some. This table holds 110,000 to 150,000 clones, about three quarters found once. The specimen was PBMCs. All receptors derive from a middle-aged man in good health and CMV-seropositive.

The chain carries TRBV5-4 and TRBJ1-2; D may be TRBD1 (5 bases). The CDR3 totals 15 residues. V gave up 0 bases and J gave up 7 bases, with 16 bases separating them. Germline V gene data show CDR1 as SGHNT and CDR2 as YYREEE (reference sequence). In DNA, the CDR3 is TGTGCCAGCAGCTTGGAGCCGGGGGACGTATTTGGCTACACCTTC. This gives the protein CASSLEPGDVFGYTF.

This chain uses TRBV5-8 with TRBJ2-2; 11 positions match TRBD2. In germline, CDR1 is SGHTS, CDR2 YDEGEE. The CDR3 spans 17 residues. J was trimmed by 5 bases and V by 0 bases; bases with no gene match: 6. CDR3 loop: CASSLVKGTSGTGELFF. The CDR3 region has the DNA TGTGCCAGCAGCTTGGTCAAGGGGACTAGCGGAACCGGGGAGCTGTTTTTT.

The genes are TRBV18 and TRBJ1-2; possibly TRBD1 for D (6 bases). This CDR3 has 15 amino acids. Deletions cut 8 bases from V and 4 bases from J, with 20 bases between. Germline-derived CDR1 and CDR2 are KGHSH and LQKENI. CDR3 nucleotide sequence: TGTGCCAGCGTTGACAGGCCCAGCATTGGCTATGGCTACACCTTC. Protein sequence: CASVDRPSIGYGYTF.

The chain is built from TRBV4-2 and TRBJ1-2, with D possibly matching TRBD1 (5 bases). CDR3 length: 14 amino acids. Germline assignment: CDR1 LGHNA and CDR2 YNFKEQ. V was cut by 1 base and J by 6 bases, with 12 bases left in between. In nucleotides, the CDR3 is TGTGCCAGCAGCCAAGTAGACAGAACCAATGGCTACACCTTC. It translates to CASSQVDRTNGYTF.

The J gene is TRBJ1-2, the V gene TRBV7-9; the D gene is possibly TRBD1 (5 bases). The CDR3 length is 16 residues. Germline loops: CDR1 SEHNR, CDR2 FQNEAQ (reference sequence). V dropped 3 bases and J dropped 3 bases, with 17 bases sitting between them. The CDR3 DNA is TGTGCCAGCAGCTTTTGGGGTCCGGGACTTGACTATGGCTACACCTTC. Amino acids: CASSFWGPGLDYGYTF.

This rearrangement joins TRBV11-3 to TRBJ1-1; D is unresolved. Looked up from germline, CDR1 is SGHNT and CDR2 is YENEEA. The CDR3 consists of 12 residues. The V and J ends lost 2 bases and 6 bases respectively, with 7 bases between them. The CDR3 bases are TGTGCCAGCAGCTTAAGAACAGCTGAAGCTTTCTTT. Protein: CASSLRTAEAFF.

In this sample, this clone turned up once. The genes are TRBV7-6 and TRBJ1-1; 8 nucleotides agree with TRBD1. This CDR3 has 14 residues. V was pared by 5 bases and J by 1 base, with 3 bases of the junction left unmatched. From germline, CDR1 is SGHVS and CDR2 FNYEAQ. The CDR3 DNA reads as TGTGCCAGCAGCCATGGGACAGGGAACACTGAAGCTTTCTTT. It is translated as CASSHGTGNTEAFF.

The genes are TRBV7-8 and TRBJ1-5, with 7 positions matching TRBD1. Germline V gene sequence: CDR1 SGHVS, CDR2 FQNEAQ. CDR3 length: 18 residues. The J segment lost 3 bases and the V segment lost 5 bases, leaving 16 bases of the junction unmatched. Here the CDR3 reads CASSIGDRFYEDNQPQHF. The CDR3, as DNA: TGTGCCAGCAGCATCGGGGACAGATTTTATGAGGACAATCAGCCCCAGCATTTT.

This chain connects TRBV28 to TRBJ2-3, with D unclear. CDR1 MDHEN and CDR2 SYDVKM come from the germline V gene. This CDR3 is 13 amino acids long. V lost 6 bases to trimming and J lost 2 bases, with 9 bases between them. CDR3 DNA: TGTGCCAGCAGCCCGCGGCTCACAGATACGCAGTATTTT. This gives the protein CASSPRLTDTQYF.

The rearrangement joins TRBV2 to TRBJ1-1; D may be TRBD1 (5 bases). The CDR3 has 14 residues. V shed 3 bases and J shed 2 bases, with 10 bases lying between them. Germline V gene sequence: CDR1 SNHLY, CDR2 FYNNEI. The DNA of the CDR3 is TGTGCCAGCAGTGATACCAGGGCTAACACTGAAGCTTTCTTT. This translates into CASSDTRANTEAFF.

V and J are TRBV4-2 and TRBJ2-7; 9 bases are a match to TRBD2. CDR1 is LGHNA, CDR2 YNFKEQ, per germline. Trimming at V came to 0 bases and at J to 2 bases, leaving 5 bases not matched to a gene. CDR3 length: 16 amino acids. This chain's CDR3 is CASSQEFAGGPYEQYF. The CDR3 coding sequence is TGTGCCAGCAGCCAAGAATTTGCGGGAGGGCCCTACGAGCAGTACTTC.

This chain uses TRBV7-2 with TRBJ1-5, with D possibly being TRBD1 (5 bases). The germline V and J ends were trimmed by 5 bases and 7 bases, with 24 bases remaining between them. This CDR3 spans 17 amino acids. The germline V gene encodes CDR1 SGHTA and CDR2 FQGNSA. CDR3 bases: TGTGCCAGCAGCCCCGGGAGGGGCCAAACAAACCGGCAGCCCCAGCATTTT. The encoded protein is CASSPGRGQTNRQPQHF.

The V gene is TRBV29-1, the J gene TRBJ2-1, with TRBD1 identical over 8 bases. The V gene end was trimmed by 4 bases and the J gene end by 4 bases; junction bases not matched to a gene: 12. The CDR3 has 16 residues. Germline V gene lookup returns CDR1 SQVTM and CDR2 ANQGSEA. CDR3 protein: CSVASLAGGRYNEQFF. The DNA for the CDR3 is TGCAGCGTTGCCTCCCTTGCAGGGGGCCGGTACAATGAGCAGTTCTTC.

V is TRBV9 and J is TRBJ1-6; D is ambiguous. In germline, CDR1 is SGDLS, CDR2 YYNGEE. The V end was cut by 0 bases, the J end by 7 bases, with 11 bases between. The length of the CDR3 is 15 residues. The CDR3 coding sequence is TGTGCCAGCAGCGTAGGGGCAGGCGAAAATTCACCCCTCCACTTT. Protein product: CASSVGAGENSPLHF.

A single count supports this clone. This rearrangement joins TRBV5-6 to TRBJ2-7; 8 nucleotides agree with TRBD1. The CDR3 consists of 14 residues. The V gene's germline CDR1 is SGHDT and CDR2 YYEEEE. The trim removed 3 bases at V and 3 bases at J, leaving 5 bases unmatched. CDR3 coding DNA: TGTGCCAGCAGCTCGGGACAGGAACACTACGAGCAGTACTTC. This translates into CASSSGQEHYEQYF.

The chain links TRBV28 to TRBJ2-5; perhaps TRBD1 as D (5 bases). Germline V CDR1 and CDR2: MDHEN, SYDVKM. The CDR3 sequence is 14 residues long. V gave up 2 bases and J gave up 4 bases, with 11 bases separating them. The chain's CDR3 is CASSLRGTAETQYF. For the CDR3, the DNA is TGTGCCAGCAGTTTAAGGGGCACAGCAGAGACCCAGTACTTC.

In DNA, the CDR3 is TGTGCCAGCAGCTCTGGGACAGGGGGACGCCAGCCCCAGCATTTT. Protein product: CASSSGTGGRQPQHF. The rearrangement joins TRBV7-2 to TRBJ1-5; 11 bases line up with TRBD1. V was pared by 4 bases and J by 7 bases, with 6 bases of the junction left unmatched. The CDR3 loop spans 15 amino acids. Per the germline V gene, CDR1 is SGHTA and CDR2 is FQGNSA.

V usage is TRBV7-6 and J usage is TRBJ2-1; 11 bases are a match to TRBD2. This CDR3 spans 17 amino acids. Germline CDR1 reads SGHVS; CDR2 reads FNYEAQ. The trim removed 2 bases at V and 5 bases at J, leaving 8 bases unmatched. The CDR3 is CASSLQGGTSGNNEQFF. The DNA for the CDR3 is TGTGCCAGCAGCTTACAGGGAGGGACTAGCGGCAACAATGAGCAGTTCTTC.

V gene TRBV27 combines with J gene TRBJ2-7, with 7 bases identical to TRBD2. CDR3 length equals 14 residues. CDR1 is MNHEY and CDR2 is SMNVEV in the germline V gene (reference sequence). The J segment lost 3 bases and the V segment lost 2 bases, leaving 4 bases of the junction unmatched. This chain's CDR3 is CASSLAGVGYEQYF. In nucleotides, the CDR3 is TGTGCCAGCAGTTTAGCGGGGGTCGGCTACGAGCAGTACTTC.

The J gene is TRBJ2-3, the V gene TRBV7-2; D gene ambiguous. CDR1 SGHTA and CDR2 FQGNSA come from the germline V gene. Trimming left V 10 bases short and J 0 bases short, with 11 bases between. CDR3 length equals 13 residues. The CDR3, as DNA: TGTGCCACCCTAGAGGATAGCACAGATACGCAGTATTTT. Encoded protein: CATLEDSTDTQYF.

The chain recombines TRBV7-6 with TRBJ1-2; no clear D gene. The germline gives CDR1 SGHVS, CDR2 FNYEAQ. The germline V and J ends were trimmed by 4 bases and 7 bases, with 10 bases remaining between them. This CDR3 is built from 12 residues. CDR3 DNA: TGTGCCAGCAGCTCACACGGACTTGGCTACACCTTC. It translates to CASSSHGLGYTF.

V is TRBV7-9 and J is TRBJ1-1, with D possibly matching TRBD1 (6 bases). V dropped 5 bases and J dropped 1 base, with 8 bases sitting between them. Germline V gene sequence: CDR1 SEHNR, CDR2 FQNEAQ (reference sequence). This CDR3 spans 13 amino acids. Written as DNA, the CDR3 is TGTGCCAGCAGCATACAGGGGAACACTGAAGCTTTCTTT. It specifies CASSIQGNTEAFF.

The gene calls are TRBV29-1 and TRBJ1-1, with D hard to call. V was pared by 6 bases and J by 6 bases, with 17 bases between. The CDR3 totals 13 residues. Looked up from germline, CDR1 is SQVTM and CDR2 is ANQGSEA. The CDR3 protein is CSVLDPSAPEAFF. The CDR3 nucleotides read TGCAGCGTCCTAGACCCTTCGGCACCTGAAGCTTTCTTT.

This chain joins TRBV9 and TRBJ1-3; TRBD1 aligns across 9 bases. Germline CDR1 reads SGDLS; CDR2 reads YYNGEE. This CDR3 contains 16 residues. The V gene end was trimmed by 3 bases and the J gene end by 3 bases; junction bases not matched to a gene: 7. CDR3: CASSASGTGSGNTIYF. Written as DNA, the CDR3 is TGTGCCAGCAGCGCCTCCGGGACAGGGAGTGGAAACACCATATATTTT. Complete variable domain (other parts from reference TRBV9 and TRBJ1-3): DSGVTQTPKHLITATGQRVTLRCSPRSGDLSVYWYQQSLDQGLQFLIQYYNGEERAKGNILERFSAQQFPDLHSELNLSSLELGDSALYFCASSASGTGSGNTIYFGEGSWLTVV.

The genes are TRBV25-1 and TRBJ2-3, with 8 bases lining up with TRBD2. The CDR3 sequence is 15 residues long. With 5 bases clipped from V and 4 bases from J, the junction kept 8 bases outside the gene matches. In germline, CDR1 is MGHDK, CDR2 SYGVNS. The CDR3 sequence is CASSPSLAGSDTQYF. CDR3 bases: TGTGCCAGCAGTCCCTCCTTAGCGGGGTCAGATACGCAGTATTTT.

The chain uses TRBV18 and TRBJ1-1; D is ambiguous. Trimming cost V 5 bases and J 1 base, with 8 bases left between them. This CDR3 comprises 13 residues. Germline V gene data show CDR1 as KGHSH and CDR2 as LQKENI. CDR3 DNA sequence: TGTGCCAGCTCAAGCCGACAGAACACTGAAGCTTTCTTT. Protein sequence: CASSSRQNTEAFF.